This TCR beta chain was found in a study of blood T cell repertoires in COVID-19. In the study overall: Acute and convalescent COVID-19 specimens originated in the United States, Italy and Spain. Sources were T cells, B-cell-depleted T cells, or PBMCs; the material itself was cDNA or gDNA.

Authors' analysis steps: Amplified reference gene primers provided the basis for estimating nucleated cell counts. Profiled with immunoSEQ multiplex PCR; TCRdb holds only in-frame clones, not every one. The DNA was the basis for D and trimming; V, J and clone size are from that table. The repertoire includes 110,000 to 150,000 clones, 81% of them detected once, and around 8.4% sits in the top ten. This CDR3 contains 15 residues. V gave up 6 bases and J gave up 0 bases, with 15 bases separating them. Germline V gives CDR1 SGDLS, CDR2 YYNGEE. The sample taken for sequencing was peripheral blood. The V gene is TRBV9, the J gene TRBJ1-1, with D possibly TRBD1 on 5 matching bases. This receptor was taken from a human donor in a cohort sampled during active COVID-19. The CDR3 sequence: CASTLQTDMNTEAFF. Written as DNA, the CDR3 is TGTGCCAGCACCTTACAGACAGATATGAACACTGAAGCTTTCTTT.